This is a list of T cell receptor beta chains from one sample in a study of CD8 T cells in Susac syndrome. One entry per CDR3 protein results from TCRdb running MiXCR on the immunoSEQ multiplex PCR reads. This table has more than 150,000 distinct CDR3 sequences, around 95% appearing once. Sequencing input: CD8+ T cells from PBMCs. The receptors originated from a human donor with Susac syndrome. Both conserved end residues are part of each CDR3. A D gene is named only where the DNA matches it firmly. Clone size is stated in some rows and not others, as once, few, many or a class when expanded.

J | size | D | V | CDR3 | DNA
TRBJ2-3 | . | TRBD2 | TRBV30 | CAWSASGTSTDTQYF | TGTGCCTGGAGTGCTAGCGGTACTAGCACAGATACGCAGTATTTT
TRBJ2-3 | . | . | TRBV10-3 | CAIQGSTDTQYF | TGTGCCATCCAGGGGAGCACAGATACGCAGTATTTT
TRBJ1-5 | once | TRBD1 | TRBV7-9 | CASSFSGTGLARQPQHF | TGTGCCAGCAGCTTCTCCGGGACAGGGTTGGCTCGGCAGCCCCAGCATTTT
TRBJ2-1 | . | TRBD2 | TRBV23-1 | CASTRLAGVHNEQFF | TGCGCCAGCACCCGACTAGCGGGAGTTCATAATGAGCAGTTCTTC
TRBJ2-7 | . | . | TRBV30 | CAWSVQRKYF | TGTGCCTGGAGTGTACAGAGAAAGTACTTC
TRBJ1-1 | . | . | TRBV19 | CASSMSGWRGTTEAFF | TGTGCCAGTAGTATGTCCGGATGGAGGGGGACCACTGAAGCTTTCTTT
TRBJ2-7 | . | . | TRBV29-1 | CSGGGGSTPYEQYF | TGCAGCGGGGGTGGGGGATCGACCCCTTACGAGCAGTACTTC
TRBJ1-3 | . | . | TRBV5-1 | CASSLEGSGNTIYF | TGCGCCAGCAGCTTGGAGGGTTCTGGAAACACCATATATTTT
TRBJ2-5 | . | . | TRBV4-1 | CASSQDLSGTQYF | TGCGCCAGCAGCCAAGATCTATCGGGAACCCAGTACTTC
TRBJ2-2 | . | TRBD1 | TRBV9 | CASSVTGTVNTGELFF | TGTGCCAGCAGCGTTACCGGGACAGTGAACACCGGGGAGCTGTTTTTT
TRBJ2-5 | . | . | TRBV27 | CASSLTGMGQETQYF | TGTGCCAGCAGTTTAACTGGAATGGGACAAGAGACCCAGTACTTC
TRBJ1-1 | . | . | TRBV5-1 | CASSLGTAKNTEAFF | TGCGCCAGCAGCTTGGGGACAGCAAAGAACACTGAAGCTTTCTTT
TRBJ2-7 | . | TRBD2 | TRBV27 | CASSPSGSLSYEQYF | TGTGCCAGCAGTCCAAGCGGGAGTTTGTCGTACGAGCAGTACTTC
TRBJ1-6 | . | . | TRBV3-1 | CASSQERNSPLHF | TGTGCCAGCAGCCAAGAGCGGAATTCACCCCTCCACTTT
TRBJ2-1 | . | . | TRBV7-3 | CASSLIAADEQFF | TGTGCCAGCAGCTTAATCGCTGCCGATGAGCAGTTCTTC
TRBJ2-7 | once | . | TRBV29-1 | CSVGGGSTPYEQYF | TGCAGCGTTGGGGGAGGTTCTACCCCCTACGAGCAGTACTTC
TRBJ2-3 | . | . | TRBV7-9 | CASSLAGITDTQYF | TGTGCCAGCAGCCTAGCAGGGATCACAGATACGCAGTATTTT